The 9 T cell receptor beta chains reported below all come from one sample, sequenced in a study of T cell repertoires in cytomegalovirus infection. Via MiXCR, TCRdb re-called the reads, giving one row per CDR3 protein. The sample carries roughly 280,000 distinct CDR3 sequences, around 20% recorded once. Antigen specificity for these receptors is unknown. The sample was cultured PBMCs, taken from culture after CMV antigen stimulation. The receptors originated from a human donor in good health (CMV status not recorded). Some clones in this sample may be carry-over from other donors' samples.

Ten or more counts support this clonotype. The J gene is TRBJ2-3, the V gene TRBV7-2; TRBD2 is a possible D gene (6 bases). The CDR3 sequence is 14 residues long. V was clipped by 5 bases and J by 1 base, with 10 bases between them. Germline V gives CDR1 SGHTA, CDR2 FQGNSA. The CDR3: CASSPTSRTDTQYF. The CDR3 nucleotides read TGTGCCAGCAGCCCGACTAGTCGCACAGATACGCAGTATTTT.

This clonotype was picked up a small number of times. The gene calls are TRBV6-2 or TRBV6-3 and TRBJ2-7; 7 bases agree with TRBD2. Trimming took 4 bases from V and 6 from J; bases not matched to a gene: 3. Per germline, CDR1 MNHEY and CDR2 SVGEGT. The CDR3 loop spans 12 amino acids. DNA of the CDR3: TGTGCCAGCAGTTGGGCTAGCGGCGAGCAGTACGTC. Encoded protein: CASSWASGEQYV.

At least ten counts were recorded for this clonotype. The V and J genes are TRBV11-2 and TRBJ1-1; TRBD1 might be the D (6 bases). Per germline, CDR1 SGHAT and CDR2 FQNNGV. Trimming removed 1 base from V and 4 bases from J, with 10 bases in between. This CDR3 has 14 amino acids. CDR3 amino acids: CASSLAEQGTEAFF. The CDR3 bases are TGTGCCAGCAGCTTAGCCGAACAGGGCACTGAAGCTTTCTTT.

This clonotype appeared a few times. The rearrangement links TRBV7-9 to TRBJ2-7, with no clear D. Trimming cost V 5 bases and J 3 bases, with 14 bases left between them. Germline lookup yields CDR1 SEHNR and CDR2 FQNEAQ (reference sequence). This CDR3 spans 14 amino acids. The CDR3 DNA reads as TGTGCCAGCAGCCTTGCCCTGAGAGACTACGAGCAGTACTTC. Amino acids: CASSLALRDYEQYF. Full variable domain (remainder filled in from reference TRBV7-9 and TRBJ2-7): DTGVSQNPRHKITKRGQNVTFRCDPISEHNRLYWYRQTLGQGPEFLTYFQNEAQLEKSRLLSDRFSAERPKGSFSTLEIQRTEQGDSAMYLCASSLALRDYEQYFGPGTRLTVT.

The chain combines TRBV7-9 with TRBJ1-1; 8 bases fit TRBD1. V lost 3 bases and J lost 3; bases outside the gene matches: 12. Germline V gene lookup returns CDR1 SEHNR and CDR2 FQNEAQ (reference sequence). The CDR3 contains 17 residues. CDR3 DNA sequence: TGTGCCAGCAGCTTGAGCAGGGGGCTAGGAGTCGACACTGAAGCTTTCTTT. This gives the protein CASSLSRGLGVDTEAFF.

The table lists this clonotype with many counts. J is TRBJ1-4 and V is TRBV7-2; 12 nucleotides line up with TRBD1. The CDR3 totals 15 residues. Trimming took 4 bases from V and 8 from J; bases not matched to a gene: 5. In germline, CDR1 is SGHTA, CDR2 FQGNSA. The CDR3 spells CASSSGQGAREKLFF. As DNA, the CDR3 is TGTGCCAGCAGCTCGGGACAGGGGGCGAGAGAAAAACTGTTTTTT.

The chain has TRBV19 and TRBJ2-2; a weak D match, TRBD1 (6 bases). V was shortened by 7 bases and J by 7 bases, with 19 bases between the two germline ends. CDR1 and CDR2 from the germline V gene are LNHDA and SQIVND (reference sequence). The CDR3 contains 15 residues. The CDR3 DNA follows: TGTGCCAGTAAGAGAGTCCAAACAGGGAGCGGGGAGCTGTTTTTT. Its protein product is CASKRVQTGSGELFF.

By share, this clonotype counts as medium-sized. CDR3 sequence (DNA): TGTGCCAGCAGCTTGATGGGTGCAGCTTTCTTT. It encodes CASSLMGAAFF. The chain recombines TRBV7-2 with TRBJ1-1; D unclear. V was pared by 3 bases and J by 10 bases, with 9 bases between. Germline V gene lookup returns CDR1 SGHTA and CDR2 FQGNSA. The CDR3 runs to 11 residues. The full variable domain, its missing parts supplied by reference TRBV7-2 and TRBJ1-1, is GAGVSQSPSNKVTEKGKDVELRCDPISGHTALYWYRQSLGQGLEFLIYFQGNSAPDKSGLPSDRFSAERTGGSVSTLTIQRTQQEDSAVYLCASSLMGAAFFGQGTRLTVV.

V and J are TRBV28 and TRBJ2-7, with TRBD1 matching over 9 bases. The V gene end was trimmed by 5 bases and the J gene end by 4 bases; junction bases not matched to a gene: 9. The CDR3 extends over 15 amino acids. CDR1 MDHEN and CDR2 SYDVKM come from the germline V gene. For the CDR3, the DNA is TGTGCCAGCAGTCCGCAGACAGGGGGACGATACGAGCAGTACTTC. Its protein is CASSPQTGGRYEQYF. Full variable domain (remainder filled in from reference TRBV28 and TRBJ2-7): DVKVTQSSRYLVKRTGEKVFLECVQDMDHENMFWYRQDPGLGLRLIYFSYDVKMKEKGDIPEGYSVSREKKERFSLILESASTNQTSMYLCASSPQTGGRYEQYFGPGTRLTVT.